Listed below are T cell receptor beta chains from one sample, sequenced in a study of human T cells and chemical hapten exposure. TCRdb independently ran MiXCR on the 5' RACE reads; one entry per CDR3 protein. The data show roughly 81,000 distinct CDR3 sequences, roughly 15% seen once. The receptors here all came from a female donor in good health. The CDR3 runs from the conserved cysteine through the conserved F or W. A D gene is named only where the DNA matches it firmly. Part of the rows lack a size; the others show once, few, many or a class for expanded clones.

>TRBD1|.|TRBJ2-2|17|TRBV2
CASSWTGELANTGELFF
TGTGCCAGCAGCTGGACAGGGGAGTTGGCGAACACCGGGGAGCTGTTTTTT
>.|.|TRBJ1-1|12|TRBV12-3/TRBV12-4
CASSLRFTEAFF
TGTGCCAGCAGTTTGCGGTTTACTGAAGCTTTCTTT
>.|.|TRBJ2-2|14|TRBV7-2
CASSVRPNTGELFF
TGTGCCAGCAGCGTCCGTCCGAACACCGGGGAGCTGTTTTTT
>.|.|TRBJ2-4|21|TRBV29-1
CSVEEVFLRGTRQSIGNIQYF
TGCAGCGTTGAAGAAGTCTTTTTACGGGGAACCCGACAATCCATAGGGAACATTCAGTACTTC
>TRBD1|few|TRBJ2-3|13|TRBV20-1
CSQGTGGPDTQYF
TGCAGTCAAGGCACAGGGGGCCCAGATACGCAGTATTTT
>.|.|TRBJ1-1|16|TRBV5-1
CASSLERGGSSTEAFF
TGCGCCAGCAGCTTGGAAAGGGGGGGCTCAAGCACTGAAGCTTTCTTT
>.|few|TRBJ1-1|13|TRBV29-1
CSVDGGVGTEAFF
TGCAGCGTTGACGGGGGCGTAGGGACTGAAGCTTTCTTT
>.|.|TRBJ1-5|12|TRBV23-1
CASRQNNQPQHF
TGCGCCAGCAGACAGAACAATCAGCCCCAGCATTTT
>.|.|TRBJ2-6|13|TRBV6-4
CASSGAGANVLTF
TGTGCCAGCAGTGGGGCTGGGGCCAACGTCCTGACTTTC
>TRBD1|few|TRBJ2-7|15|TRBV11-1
CASSLLRDSLYEQYF
TGTGCCAGCAGTTTACTACGGGACAGTCTTTACGAGCAGTACTTC
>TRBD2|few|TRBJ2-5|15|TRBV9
CASSKGLGLQETQYF
TGTGCCAGCAGCAAAGGACTAGGACTGCAAGAGACCCAGTACTTC
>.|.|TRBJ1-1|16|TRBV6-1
CASSERAHGGNTEAFF
TGTGCCAGCAGTGAAAGGGCCCACGGAGGGAACACTGAAGCTTTCTTT
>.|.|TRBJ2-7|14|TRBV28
CASRGPGPAYEQYF
TGTGCCAGCAGGGGGCCAGGACCCGCCTACGAGCAGTACTTC
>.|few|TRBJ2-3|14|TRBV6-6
CASSRDTGLDTQYF
TGTGCCAGCAGTCGGGATACAGGGCTAGATACGCAGTATTTT
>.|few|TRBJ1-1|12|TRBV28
CASSLSQGEAFF
TGTGCCAGCAGTTTAAGCCAGGGCGAAGCTTTCTTT
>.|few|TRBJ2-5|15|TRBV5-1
CASSLGSGSGETQYF
TGCGCCAGCAGCTTGGGTAGCGGTTCGGGGGAGACCCAGTACTTC
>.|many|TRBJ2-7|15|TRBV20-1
CSAEADTLSSYEQYF
TGCAGTGCCGAAGCGGACACCTTAAGCTCCTACGAGCAGTACTTC
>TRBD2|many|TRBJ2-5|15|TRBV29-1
CSVEASGRASETQYF
TGCAGCGTTGAGGCAAGCGGGAGGGCCTCTGAGACCCAGTACTTC
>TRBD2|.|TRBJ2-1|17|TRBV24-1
CATSDLMRLAGADEQFF
TGTGCCACCAGTGATTTGATGAGGCTAGCGGGAGCTGATGAGCAGTTCTTC
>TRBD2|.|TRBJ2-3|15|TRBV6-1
CASSEWSSGGATQYF
TGTGCCAGCAGTGAGTGGAGTAGCGGGGGGGCTACGCAGTATTTT
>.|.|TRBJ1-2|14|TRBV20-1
CSFFPDSLGGGYTF
TGCAGTTTTTTCCCGGACAGTCTTGGAGGCGGCTACACCTTC
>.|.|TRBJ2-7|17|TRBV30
CAWSEPSPARAGGEQYF
TGTGCCTGGAGTGAGCCCTCACCCGCACGAGCTGGTGGAGAGCAGTACTTC
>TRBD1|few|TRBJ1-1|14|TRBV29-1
CSVESGGRITEAFF
TGCAGCGTTGAGTCAGGGGGCAGGATCACTGAAGCTTTCTTT
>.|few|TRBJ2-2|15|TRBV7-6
CASSLGVTNTGELFF
TGTGCCAGCAGCTTAGGGGTAACTAACACCGGGGAGCTGTTTTTT
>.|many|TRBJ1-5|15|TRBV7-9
CASSLAGRAGQPQHF
TGTGCCAGCAGCCTCGCGGGCAGGGCGGGTCAGCCCCAGCATTTT
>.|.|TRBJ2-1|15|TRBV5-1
CASSLDGSPYNEQFF
TGCGCCAGCAGCTTGGACGGGAGCCCCTACAATGAGCAGTTCTTC
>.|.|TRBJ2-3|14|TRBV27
CASSRAGATDTQYF
TGTGCCAGCAGTCGGGCTGGGGCAACAGATACGCAGTATTTT
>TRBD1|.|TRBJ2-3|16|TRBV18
CASSRIFTGGTDTQYF
TGTGCCAGCTCCCGGATATTTACAGGGGGCACAGATACGCAGTATTTT
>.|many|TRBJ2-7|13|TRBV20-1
CSYSRGNSYEQYF
TGCAGTTATTCCAGGGGCAACTCCTACGAGCAGTACTTC
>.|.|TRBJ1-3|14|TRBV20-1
CSAINTASGNTIYF
TGCAGTGCTATCAATACAGCTTCTGGAAACACCATATATTTT
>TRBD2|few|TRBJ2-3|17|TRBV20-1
CSATVGGAGALPDTQYF
TGCAGTGCTACAGTAGGGGGAGCGGGGGCCCTTCCAGATACGCAGTATTTT